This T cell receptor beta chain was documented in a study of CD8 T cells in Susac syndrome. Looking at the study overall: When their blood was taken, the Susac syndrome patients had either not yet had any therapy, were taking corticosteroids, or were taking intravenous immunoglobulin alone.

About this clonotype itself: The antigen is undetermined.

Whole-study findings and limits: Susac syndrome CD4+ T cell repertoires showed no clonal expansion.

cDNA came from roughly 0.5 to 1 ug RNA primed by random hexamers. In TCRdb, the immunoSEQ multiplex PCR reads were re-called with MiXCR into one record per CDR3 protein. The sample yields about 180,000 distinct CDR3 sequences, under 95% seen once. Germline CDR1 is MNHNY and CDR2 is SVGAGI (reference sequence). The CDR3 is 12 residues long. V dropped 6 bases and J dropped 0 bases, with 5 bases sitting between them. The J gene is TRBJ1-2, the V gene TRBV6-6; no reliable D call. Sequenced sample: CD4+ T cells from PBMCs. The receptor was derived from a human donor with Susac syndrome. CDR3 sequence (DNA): TGTGCCAGCAGCGCGTCTAACTATGGCTACACCTTC. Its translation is CASSASNYGYTF.